The next 26 T cell receptor beta chains were all read from a single sample in a study of radiotherapy plus CTLA-4 blockade in lung cancer. Assay: immunoSEQ multiplex PCR; the TCRdb copy retains only in-frame clones and omits some. This table has around 50,000 clones, 80% to 90% appearing once. The source material was peripheral blood, sampled from a patient treated with radiotherapy plus ipilimumab. Source of these receptors: a human donor with non-small cell lung cancer that progressed on radiotherapy plus ipilimumab. Some clones in this sample may be carry-over from other donors' samples.

The rearrangement joins TRBV4-1 to TRBJ2-7, with D tentatively TRBD1 (5 bases). This CDR3 contains 13 residues. Germline V lookup: CDR1 MGHRA, CDR2 YSYEKL. With 4 bases removed from V and 7 bases from J, the gap between germline ends came to 14 bases. CDR3 in DNA: TGCGCCAGCAGCCCACAATCCTCAGGGGAGCAGTACTTC. Its translation is CASSPQSSGEQYF.

The chain couples TRBV4-1 to TRBJ1-2; the D is unclear. Per the germline V gene, CDR1 is MGHRA and CDR2 is YSYEKL. The ends were cut back, 4 bases at V and 3 bases at J, with 9 bases in the middle. CDR3 size: 13 residues. The CDR3 loop is CASSLISDYGYTF. The CDR3 DNA is TGCGCCAGCAGCCTTATTAGCGACTATGGCTACACCTTC.

This clone was counted a single time. V usage is TRBV6-5 and J usage is TRBJ1-2, with 8 positions matching TRBD1. The length of the CDR3 is 16 residues. Germline lookup yields CDR1 MNHEY and CDR2 SVGAGI. Trimming cost V 0 bases and J 3 bases; bases outside gene matches: 6. This CDR3 reads CASSYSKSGGDYGYTF. In DNA, the CDR3 is TGTGCCAGCAGTTACTCGAAGTCAGGGGGCGACTATGGCTACACCTTC.

The J gene is TRBJ2-1, the V gene TRBV13, with D possibly TRBD1 on 6 matching bases. The CDR3 runs to 12 residues. V was pared by 1 base and J by 12 bases, with 10 bases between. Germline CDR1 PRHDT, CDR2 FYEKMQ (reference sequence). CDR3 in amino acids: CASSLEQGGQFF. DNA of the CDR3: TGTGCCAGCAGCTTAGAACAGGGTGGGCAGTTCTTC. The variable domain in full, with the rest retrieved from reference TRBV13 and TRBJ2-1, is AAGVIQSPRHLIKEKRETATLKCYPIPRHDTVYWYQQGPGQDPQFLISFYEKMQSDKGSIPDRFSAQQFSDYHSELNMSSLELGDSALYFCASSLEQGGQFFGPGTRLTVL.

The gene calls are TRBV29-1 and TRBJ1-2; no firm D call. V was trimmed by 3 bases and J by 10 bases, leaving 6 bases between them. The CDR3 has 9 amino acids. The germline gives CDR1 SQVTM, CDR2 ANQGSEA. CDR3 sequence: CSVDLSYTF. In DNA, the CDR3 is TGCAGCGTTGATCTGTCCTACACCTTC. The whole variable domain, filled in from reference TRBV29-1 and TRBJ1-2, reads SAVISQKPSRDICQRGTSLTIQCQVDSQVTMMFWYRQQPGQSLTLIATANQGSEATYESGFVIDKFPISRPNLTFSTLTVSNMSPEDSSIYLCSVDLSYTFGSGTRLTVV.

The rearrangement joins TRBV14 to TRBJ1-2; D remains unclear. The germline V and J ends were trimmed by 2 bases and 0 bases, with 4 bases remaining between them. The CDR3 extends over 13 amino acids. Germline assignment: CDR1 SGHDN and CDR2 FVKESK. Written as DNA, the CDR3 is TGTGCCAGCAGCCAACGAGCTAACTATGGCTACACCTTC. Amino acids: CASSQRANYGYTF.

The chain has TRBV9 and TRBJ1-2; 10 positions agree with TRBD1. The length of the CDR3 is 14 residues. The ends lost 4 bases at V and 4 bases at J; junction bases unmatched: 4. The germline V gene has CDR1 SGDLS and CDR2 YYNGEE. Here the CDR3 DNA reads TGTGCCAGCAGCACGGGACAGGGGTTCTATGGCTACACCTTC. Its protein is CASSTGQGFYGYTF.

J is TRBJ2-2 and V is TRBV18; no clear D. The CDR3 spans 14 residues. Trimming took 5 bases from V and 5 from J, leaving 12 bases between them. Germline V CDR1 and CDR2: KGHSH, LQKENI. The CDR3 is CASSEPERTGELFF. In DNA, the CDR3 is TGTGCCAGCTCAGAGCCGGAGCGAACCGGGGAGCTGTTTTTT.

This rearrangement joins TRBV6-5 to TRBJ2-7; a possible D gene is TRBD1 (5 bases). Germline assignment: CDR1 MNHEY and CDR2 SVGAGI. The germline V and J ends were trimmed by 2 bases and 7 bases, with 12 bases remaining between them. This CDR3 contains 13 residues. Here the CDR3 reads CASSYRAGREQYF. For the CDR3, the DNA is TGTGCCAGCAGTTACAGGGCAGGGCGGGAGCAGTACTTC.

The gene calls are TRBV7-2 and TRBJ2-2; the match to TRBD2 covers 7 bases. Germline loops: CDR1 SGHTA, CDR2 FQGNSA. There are 16 residues in the CDR3. V gave up 4 bases and J gave up 6 bases; unmatched junction bases: 11. The CDR3 DNA reads as TGTGCCAGCAGCTATACGAGACTAGCCCCCCCCGGGGAGCTGTTTTTT. It is translated as CASSYTRLAPPGELFF.

The J gene is TRBJ1-5, the V gene TRBV7-2; D not resolved. Germline CDR1 and CDR2: SGHTA and FQGNSA. This CDR3 region has 13 residues. The V end was cut by 6 bases, the J end by 7 bases, with 13 bases between. The CDR3: CASSKDGYQPQHF. CDR3 DNA sequence: TGTGCCAGCAGTAAAGACGGGTACCAGCCCCAGCATTTT.

The V call is TRBV5-1, the J call TRBJ2-5; 7 nucleotides agree with TRBD2. After removal of 4 bases from V and 5 bases from J, the junction contained 5 bases not matched to a gene. CDR3 length: 13 amino acids. Germline V CDR1 and CDR2: SGHRS, YFSETQ. CDR3 nucleotides: TGCGCCAGCAGCGGCGGGAGTGGGGAGACCCAGTACTTC. Encoded protein: CASSGGSGETQYF.

The chain recombines TRBV5-1 with TRBJ2-7; 13 bases map to TRBD2. J gave up 1 base and V 4 bases, and 8 bases lay outside the gene matches. The length of the CDR3 is 17 residues. The germline gives CDR1 SGHRS, CDR2 YFSETQ. As DNA, the CDR3 is TGCGCCAGCAGCACATCCGGGACTAGCGGGATTTCCTACGAGCAGTACTTC. This codes for CASSTSGTSGISYEQYF.

The chain employs TRBV5-1 and TRBJ2-7, with 10 positions matching TRBD1. Germline trimming cut 2 bases from V and 5 bases from J; bases unmatched to any gene: 7. Germline V lookup: CDR1 SGHRS, CDR2 YFSETQ. The CDR3 length is 15 residues. The CDR3: CASSLSRQGAHEQYF. The CDR3 region has the DNA TGCGCCAGCAGCTTATCGAGACAGGGGGCCCACGAGCAGTACTTC.

This chain links TRBV12-5 with TRBJ1-6; D is uncertain. This CDR3 has 13 residues. Germline V gene data show CDR1 as LGHNT and CDR2 as FRNRAP. V gave up 6 bases and J gave up 6 bases, with 9 bases separating them. CDR3 sequence reads: CASGPEANSPLHF. The CDR3 DNA follows: TGTGCTAGTGGGCCGGAGGCTAATTCACCCCTCCACTTT.

This CDR3 is CASTPGGPYEQYF. In DNA, the CDR3 is TGTGCCAGCACGCCAGGGGGCCCCTACGAGCAGTACTTC. This rearrangement joins TRBV9 to TRBJ2-7; 8 bases map to TRBD1. Per germline, CDR1 SGDLS and CDR2 YYNGEE. The ends lost 6 bases at V and 2 bases at J; junction bases unmatched: 4. The CDR3 is 13 residues long.

The DNA for the CDR3 is TGTGCCAGCAGCCAGGAAGGGACTACTAGCACAGATACGCAGTATTTT. It is translated as CASSQEGTTSTDTQYF. The chain joins TRBV5-4 to TRBJ2-3; 7 nucleotides align to TRBD2. The germline CDR1 and CDR2 sequences are SGHNT and YYREEE (reference sequence). The CDR3 extends over 16 amino acids. V was pared by 4 bases and J by 0 bases, with 8 bases of the junction left unmatched.

The chain links TRBV6-5 to TRBJ2-5; possibly TRBD1 for D (6 bases). In germline, CDR1 is MNHEY, CDR2 SVGAGI. Trimming pared 6 bases from V and 3 bases from J, leaving 14 bases between. The CDR3 loop spans 14 amino acids. The CDR3 protein is CASSLGQQEETQYF. The CDR3 nucleotides read TGTGCCAGCAGCCTGGGACAACAAGAAGAGACCCAGTACTTC.

The rearrangement links TRBV29-1 to TRBJ1-1; TRBD1 might be the D (5 bases). The CDR3 covers 13 residues. Trimming shortened V by 6 bases and J by 0 bases, and 11 bases separated the two germline ends. Germline CDR1 and CDR2: SQVTM and ANQGSEA. The CDR3: CSVEQAMNTEAFF. The CDR3, as DNA: TGCAGCGTGGAACAGGCAATGAACACTGAAGCTTTCTTT.

The chain links TRBV19 to TRBJ2-1; 9 bases align to TRBD2. The V segment lost 3 bases and the J segment 4 bases; nucleotides outside the gene matches: 7. The V gene's germline CDR1 is LNHDA and CDR2 SQIVND (reference sequence). The CDR3 has 16 amino acids. CDR3 sequence reads: CASSIGRLAEYNEQFF. DNA for the CDR3: TGTGCCAGTAGTATTGGAAGACTAGCGGAATACAATGAGCAGTTCTTC.

The chain carries TRBV6-1 and TRBJ2-7; TRBD2 agrees at 8 bases. Losses at the gene ends were 8 bases for V and 2 bases for J; bases not matched to a gene: 17. The CDR3 extends over 17 amino acids. CDR1 and CDR2 from the germline V gene are MNHNS and SASEGT. CDR3 DNA: TGTGCCAGCCGTGGGGGCTCCCGAACTAGCGGCACCTACGAGCAGTACTTC. Encoded protein: CASRGGSRTSGTYEQYF.

The rearrangement joins TRBV19 to TRBJ2-7; 8 nucleotides agree with TRBD2. The length of the CDR3 is 15 residues. Germline loops: CDR1 LNHDA, CDR2 SQIVND (reference sequence). The J segment lost 3 bases and the V segment lost 3 bases, leaving 7 bases of the junction unmatched. DNA for the CDR3: TGTGCCAGTAGTATGGTGAGCGGGAGTAACTACGAGCAGTACTTC. As protein: CASSMVSGSNYEQYF. Based on the CDR3 plus reference TRBV19 and TRBJ2-7, the full variable domain is DGGITQSPKYLFRKEGQNVTLSCEQNLNHDAMYWYRQDPGQGLRLIYYSQIVNDFQKGDIAEGYSVSREKKESFPLTVTSAQKNPTAFYLCASSMVSGSNYEQYFGPGTRLTVT.

The table lists this clone with a count of one. The chain employs TRBV28 and TRBJ1-4; D remains unclear. The length of the CDR3 is 16 residues. Germline V lookup: CDR1 MDHEN, CDR2 SYDVKM. V was cut by 2 bases and J by 8 bases, with 18 bases left in between. CDR3 bases: TGTGCCAGCAGTTTAAGCTCGGGATCCGACCGGGAAAAACTGTTTTTT. It encodes CASSLSSGSDREKLFF.

This clone has just one count. The chain links TRBV20-1 to TRBJ2-1; D gene uncertain. CDR3 size: 11 residues. CDR1 is DFQATT, CDR2 SNEGSKA, per germline (reference sequence). The CDR3 sequence: CSRFRYNEQFF. The CDR3 DNA reads TGCAGCCGCTTTCGGTACAATGAGCAGTTCTTC.

This clone turned up a few times. V usage is TRBV19 and J usage is TRBJ2-7, with a weak D call TRBD1 (5 bases). Trimming took off 6 bases at V and 1 base at J, with 16 bases between the two ends. This CDR3 has 15 residues. Germline V gene lookup returns CDR1 LNHDA and CDR2 SQIVND (reference sequence). The CDR3 sequence: CASSEYVRQSYEQYF. Here the CDR3 DNA reads TGTGCCAGTAGCGAGTATGTAAGACAGTCCTACGAGCAGTACTTC.

J is TRBJ2-5 and V is TRBV5-1; D unresolved. Trimming took 3 bases from V and 3 from J, leaving 6 bases between them. Germline V gene sequence: CDR1 SGHRS, CDR2 YFSETQ. CDR3 length: 12 amino acids. For the CDR3, the DNA is TGCGCCAGCAGCTCGAGCAAAGAGACCCAGTACTTC. It yields the protein CASSSSKETQYF.